This T cell receptor beta chain is drawn from a study of OX40 agonist ivuxolimab in advanced cancers. Overall study: Dosing consisted of intravenous ivuxolimab at 0.01 to 10 mg/kg every 2 weeks.

The data were produced by immunoSEQ multiplex PCR, yet TCRdb's version contains in-frame clones alone and is incomplete. The sample carries about 83,000 clones, about 89% recorded once. In the case of this clone: Its antigen is undetermined.

Study conclusions and caveats: People who partly responded at 0.1-3.0 mg/kg had some of the least clonal expansion seen.

CDR1 and CDR2 from the germline V gene are SGHDT and YYEEEE. V lost 2 bases, J lost 3 bases, and 12 bases lay in between. The CDR3 contains 15 residues. Blood was sampled at baseline, cycle 4 day 1, and cycle 7 day 1. V gene TRBV5-6 combines with J gene TRBJ1-5; TRBD1 might be the D (5 bases). The TCR sequence derives from an adult with an advanced solid tumor such as melanoma, head and neck, liver or kidney cancer. Source: CD4+ or CD8+ T cells sorted from blood, taken in a trial of the OX40 agonist ivuxolimab. The CDR3 loop reads CASSFWGVNNQPQHF. CDR3 sequence (DNA): TGTGCCAGCAGCTTCTGGGGGGTTAACAATCAGCCCCAGCATTTT.